One sample yielded the 20 T cell receptor beta chains listed below, sequenced in a study of T-cell memory formation after mild COVID-19. TCRdb reprocessed the 5' RACE reads with MiXCR, giving one entry per CDR3 protein. The sample yields hundreds of thousands of distinct CDR3 sequences, 8% to 9% seen once. Sequenced material: PBMCs or a T cell subset sorted from them (not recorded which). The receptors derive from a man between 18 and 29 years old who had mild COVID-19 (a few samples of this study predate the infection). Cell type and time point are not known.

The rearrangement links TRBV6-5 to TRBJ2-3; D ambiguous. V was trimmed by 2 bases and J by 3 bases, leaving 9 bases between them. Germline V gene data show CDR1 as MNHEY and CDR2 as SVGAGI. This CDR3 is 14 amino acids long. CDR3 sequence: CASSYREQTDTQYF. CDR3 coding DNA: TGTGCCAGCAGTTACAGGGAACAAACAGATACGCAGTATTTT.

This chain links TRBV7-9 with TRBJ2-5; perhaps TRBD1 as D (6 bases). This CDR3 has 16 amino acids. Trimming left V 5 bases short and J 4 bases short, with 20 bases between. Per germline, CDR1 SEHNR and CDR2 FQNEAQ (reference sequence). In DNA form, the CDR3 reads TGTGCCAGCAGCCCGCCGGAAGGGGGATTCCGAGAGACCCAGTACTTC. Translation: CASSPPEGGFRETQYF.

This clonotype has just a few counts. The chain is built from TRBV24-1 and TRBJ1-2; D remains unclear. CDR1 and CDR2 from the germline V gene are KGHDR and SFDVKD. The V and J ends lost 8 bases and 8 bases respectively, with 20 bases between them. The CDR3 covers 14 residues. The CDR3 is CATTEDGPHHGYTF. The CDR3 DNA reads TGTGCCACCACCGAAGACGGGCCCCACCACGGCTACACCTTC.

In its sample, this clonotype was seen many times. The J gene is TRBJ2-2, the V gene TRBV18; 15 bases are shared with TRBD2. Germline V lookup: CDR1 KGHSH, CDR2 LQKENI. The CDR3 spans 18 residues. V lost 1 base and J lost 4; bases outside the gene matches: 4. The CDR3 DNA reads as TGTGCCAGCTCACCACGGACTAGCGGGGGGGCAAGCACCGGGGAGCTGTTTTTT. It encodes CASSPRTSGGASTGELFF.

The sample holds a few counts of this clonotype. The V gene is TRBV6-5, the J gene TRBJ1-2; tentative D call: TRBD1 (6 bases). V lost 5 bases and J 7 bases, leaving 14 bases between the germline ends. CDR1 and CDR2 (germline): MNHEY, SVGAGI. CDR3 length: 13 residues. CDR3 bases: TGTGCCAGCAGTAAGGGGGGAGTTGGTGGCTACACCTTC. Translation gives CASSKGGVGGYTF.

The J gene is TRBJ1-1, the V gene TRBV3-1, with D perhaps matching TRBD1 (5 bases). The CDR3 length is 16 residues. Trimming removed 4 bases at V and 1 base at J, with 16 bases between. Germline CDR1 is LGHDT and CDR2 is YNNKEL (reference sequence). CDR3 DNA: TGTGCCAGCAGCCTCGGCGGGGCACGGGGGAACACTGAAGCTTTCTTT. Its protein product is CASSLGGARGNTEAFF.

This clonotype occurred a few times. The V call is TRBV20-1, the J call TRBJ1-4; D possibly corresponds to TRBD1 (5 bases). The CDR3 extends over 15 amino acids. Germline CDR1 reads DFQATT; CDR2 reads SNEGSKA (reference sequence). V dropped 1 base and J dropped 4 bases, with 13 bases sitting between them. CDR3 in DNA: TGCAGTGCTAGAGGATTCCGGGACGGTAATGAAAAACTGTTTTTT. Its protein product is CSARGFRDGNEKLFF.

This clonotype was counted a few times. This sequence joins TRBV10-3 and TRBJ2-1; 8 nucleotides line up with TRBD1. Germline CDR1 and CDR2: ENHRY and SYGVKD. The CDR3 is 15 residues long. Germline trimming cut 6 bases from V and 8 bases from J; bases unmatched to any gene: 12. CDR3 region: CAIRRQGSRGDEQFF. CDR3 nucleotides: TGTGCCATCAGACGACAGGGGTCTCGGGGCGATGAGCAGTTCTTC.

This clonotype has a handful of counts. The V gene is TRBV23-1, the J gene TRBJ1-3, with D possibly matching TRBD1 (5 bases). TRBV23-1 is reported as an ORF; its role is uncertain. CDR3 length: 13 residues. The V end was cut by 7 bases, the J end by 0 bases, with 7 bases between. DNA of the CDR3: TGCGCCAGCACCGGGGCCTCTGGAAACACCATATATTTT. Protein: CASTGASGNTIYF.

This chain joins TRBV28 and TRBJ2-1, with TRBD2 identical over 9 bases. The V gene's germline CDR1 is MDHEN and CDR2 SYDVKM. After removal of 7 bases from V and 1 base from J, the junction contained 8 bases not matched to a gene. There are 16 residues in the CDR3. For the CDR3, the DNA is TGTGCCAGCAAGGGGGCTAGCGGGAATTCCTACAATGAGCAGTTCTTC. It translates to CASKGASGNSYNEQFF.

The V gene is TRBV18, the J gene TRBJ2-7, with D maybe TRBD2 (7 bases). There are 12 residues in the CDR3. Germline CDR1 KGHSH, CDR2 LQKENI. Trimming took off 8 bases at V and 3 bases at J, with 11 bases between the two ends. In DNA, the CDR3 is TGTGCCAGCGGGGGGGCCTTCTACGAGCAGTACTTC. This translates into CASGGAFYEQYF.

V and J are TRBV7-2 and TRBJ1-4, with 11 bases lining up with TRBD1. After removal of 5 bases from V and 2 bases from J, the junction contained 4 bases not matched to a gene. Germline CDR1 and CDR2: SGHTA and FQGNSA. The CDR3 runs to 16 residues. CDR3 bases: TGTGCCAGCAGCCGGACAGGGGGCTGGACTAATGAAAAACTGTTTTTT. Translating it yields CASSRTGGWTNEKLFF.

In its sample, this clonotype was seen many times. The rearrangement links TRBV10-3 to TRBJ2-6; D unclear. This CDR3 comprises 16 residues. Trimming cost V 8 bases and J 0 bases, with 14 bases left between them. Per the germline V gene, CDR1 is ENHRY and CDR2 is SYGVKD. CDR3 amino acids: CAISPGFASGANVLTF. CDR3 nucleotides: TGTGCCATCTCCCCAGGTTTCGCCTCTGGGGCCAACGTCCTGACTTTC.

The V and J genes are TRBV27 and TRBJ2-7, with D perhaps being TRBD1 or TRBD2 (5 bases each). There are 14 residues in the CDR3. Germline CDR1 and CDR2: MNHEY and SMNVEV (reference sequence). V lost 3 bases and J 3 bases, leaving 12 bases between the germline ends. CDR3 sequence (DNA): TGTGCCAGCAGTTTTACCGGGACCGGCTACGAGCAGTACTTC. Residues: CASSFTGTGYEQYF.

In this sample, this clonotype turned up a few times. The CDR3 nucleotides are TGTGCCAGCAGTTCCCAAGGGGAAACCCAGCATTTT. It is translated as CASSSQGETQHF. The chain couples TRBV12-3 or TRBV12-4 to TRBJ1-5; tentative D call: TRBD1 (5 bases). V lost 4 bases to trimming and J lost 11 bases, with 12 bases between them. The CDR3 is 12 amino acids.

This clonotype was picked up a small number of times. The chain joins TRBV4-3 to TRBJ2-2; TRBD1 might be the D (7 bases). Germline assignment: CDR1 LGHNA and CDR2 YSLEER. Deletions cut 0 bases from V and 8 bases from J, with 22 bases between. This CDR3 has 18 amino acids. The CDR3 here is CASSQENRGGFPPGELFF. The DNA for the CDR3 is TGCGCCAGCAGCCAAGAAAACAGGGGAGGTTTCCCCCCGGGGGAGCTGTTTTTT.

The V call is TRBV12-3 or TRBV12-4, the J call TRBJ1-2; D uncertain. Trimming cost V 2 bases and J 4 bases, with 11 bases left between them. The CDR3 has 14 residues. CDR3 sequence (DNA): TGTGCCAGCAGTTTACGAGCTGAGGGCTATGGCTACACCTTC. Its translation: CASSLRAEGYGYTF.

The J gene is TRBJ2-5, the V gene TRBV12-3 or TRBV12-4; D perhaps matches TRBD2 (7 bases). V shed 5 bases and J shed 5 bases, with 12 bases lying between them. This CDR3 is 13 amino acids long. The CDR3 nucleotides are TGTGCCAGCAGTGGGGGGGGGCACGAGACCCAGTACTTC. It codes for CASSGGGHETQYF.

The chain links TRBV5-1 to TRBJ1-4; no clear D. The CDR3 loop spans 15 amino acids. Germline loops: CDR1 SGHRS, CDR2 YFSETQ. The V gene lost 2 bases and the J gene lost 8 bases, with 16 bases spanning the gap. CDR3 nucleotide sequence: TGCGCCAGCAGCTTAGGTGGCAGCCAAGGAGAAAAACTGTTTTTT. Amino acids: CASSLGGSQGEKLFF.

J is TRBJ1-4 and V is TRBV7-2; TRBD1 is a possible D gene (6 bases). Germline CDR1 and CDR2: SGHTA and FQGNSA. Between the trimmed V and J ends, which lost 4 bases and 8 bases, there was a span of 20 bases. This CDR3 contains 16 residues. CDR3 amino acids: CASSSPLGGAREKLFF. The CDR3 DNA is TGTGCCAGCAGCTCCCCTTTGGGGGGGGCCCGCGAAAAACTGTTTTTT.